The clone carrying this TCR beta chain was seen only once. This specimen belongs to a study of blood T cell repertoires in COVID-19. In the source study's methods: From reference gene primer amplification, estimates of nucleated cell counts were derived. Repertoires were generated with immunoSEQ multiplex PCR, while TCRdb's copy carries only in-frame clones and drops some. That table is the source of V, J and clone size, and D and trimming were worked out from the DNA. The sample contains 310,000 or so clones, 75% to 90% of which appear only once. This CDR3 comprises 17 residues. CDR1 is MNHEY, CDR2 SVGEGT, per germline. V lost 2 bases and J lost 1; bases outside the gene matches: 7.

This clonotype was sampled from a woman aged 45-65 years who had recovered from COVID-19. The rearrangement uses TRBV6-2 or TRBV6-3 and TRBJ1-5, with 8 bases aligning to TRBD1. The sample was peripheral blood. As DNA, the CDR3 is TGTGCCAGCAGTTACCATCACGGACAGGGAAGCAATCAGCCCCAGCATTTT. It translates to CASSYHHGQGSNQPQHF.